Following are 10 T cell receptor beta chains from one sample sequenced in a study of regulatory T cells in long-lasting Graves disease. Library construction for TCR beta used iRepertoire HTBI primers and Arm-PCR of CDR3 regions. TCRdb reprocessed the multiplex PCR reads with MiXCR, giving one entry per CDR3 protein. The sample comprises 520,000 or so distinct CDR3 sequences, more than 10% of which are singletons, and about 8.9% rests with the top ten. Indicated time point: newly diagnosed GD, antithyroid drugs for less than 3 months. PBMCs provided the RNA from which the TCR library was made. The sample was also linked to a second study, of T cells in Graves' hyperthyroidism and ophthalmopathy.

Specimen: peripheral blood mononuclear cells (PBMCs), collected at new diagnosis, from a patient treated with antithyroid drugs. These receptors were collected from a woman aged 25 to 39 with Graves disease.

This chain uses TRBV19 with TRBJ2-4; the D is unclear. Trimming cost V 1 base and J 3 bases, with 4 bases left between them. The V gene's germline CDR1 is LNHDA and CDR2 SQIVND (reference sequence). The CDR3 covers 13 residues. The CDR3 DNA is TGTGCCAGTAGTATAGCGATCAAAAACATTCAGTACTTC. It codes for CASSIAIKNIQYF.

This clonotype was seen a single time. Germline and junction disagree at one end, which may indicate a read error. CDR3 sequence reads: CATEDTFSSYNERFF. CDR3 nucleotides: TGTGCCACCGAAGACACGTTTAGCTCCTACAATGAGCGGTTCTTC. V and J are TRBV24-1 and TRBJ2-1; D call uncertain. This CDR3 contains 15 residues. Germline V lookup: CDR1 KGHDR, CDR2 SFDVKD.

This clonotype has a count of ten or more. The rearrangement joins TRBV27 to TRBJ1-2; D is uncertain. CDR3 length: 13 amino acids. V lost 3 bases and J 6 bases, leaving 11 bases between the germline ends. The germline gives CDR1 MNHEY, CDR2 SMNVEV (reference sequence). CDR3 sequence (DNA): TGTGCCAGCAGTTTTTACGACTCAGATGGCTACACCTTC. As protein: CASSFYDSDGYTF.

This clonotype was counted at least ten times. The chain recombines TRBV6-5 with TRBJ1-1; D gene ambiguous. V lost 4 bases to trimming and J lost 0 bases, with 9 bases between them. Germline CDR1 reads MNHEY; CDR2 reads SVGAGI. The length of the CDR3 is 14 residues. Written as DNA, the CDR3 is TGTGCCAGCAGTTTCGGGGAGTTGAACACTGAAGCTTTCTTT. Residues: CASSFGELNTEAFF.

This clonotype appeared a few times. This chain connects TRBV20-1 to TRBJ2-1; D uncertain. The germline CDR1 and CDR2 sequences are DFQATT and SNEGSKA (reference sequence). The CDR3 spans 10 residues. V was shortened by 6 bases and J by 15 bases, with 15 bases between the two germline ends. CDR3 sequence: CSAVPGLPFF. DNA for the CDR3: TGCAGTGCCGTTCCGGGCCTCCCGTTCTTC.

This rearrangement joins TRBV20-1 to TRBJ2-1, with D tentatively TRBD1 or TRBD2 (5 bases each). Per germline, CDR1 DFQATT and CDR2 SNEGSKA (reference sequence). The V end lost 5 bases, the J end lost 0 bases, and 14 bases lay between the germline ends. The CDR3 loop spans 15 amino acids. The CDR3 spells CSAWDQRSSYNEQFF. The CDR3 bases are TGCAGTGCTTGGGACCAAAGAAGCTCCTACAATGAGCAGTTCTTC.

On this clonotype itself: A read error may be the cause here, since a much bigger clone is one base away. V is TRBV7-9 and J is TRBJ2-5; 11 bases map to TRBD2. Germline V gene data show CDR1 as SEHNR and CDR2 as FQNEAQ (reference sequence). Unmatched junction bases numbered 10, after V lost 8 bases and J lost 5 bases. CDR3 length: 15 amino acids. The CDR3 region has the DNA TGTGCCAGCGGCTCATCGGCTAGCGGGAGGGAGACCCAGTACTTC. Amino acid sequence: CASGSSASGRETQYF.

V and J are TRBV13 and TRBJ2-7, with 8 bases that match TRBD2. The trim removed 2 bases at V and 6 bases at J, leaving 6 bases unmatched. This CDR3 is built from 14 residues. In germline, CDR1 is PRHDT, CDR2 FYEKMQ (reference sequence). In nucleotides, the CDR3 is TGTGCCAGCAGCTTAAGTCGGGGGGGGGGCGAGCAGTACTTC. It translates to CASSLSRGGGEQYF.

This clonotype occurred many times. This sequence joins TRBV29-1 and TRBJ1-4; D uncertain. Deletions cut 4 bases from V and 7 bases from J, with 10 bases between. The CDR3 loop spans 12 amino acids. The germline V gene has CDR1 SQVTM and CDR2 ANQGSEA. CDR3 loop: CSVAPHGEKLFF. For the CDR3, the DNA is TGCAGCGTTGCTCCCCACGGTGAAAAACTGTTTTTT.

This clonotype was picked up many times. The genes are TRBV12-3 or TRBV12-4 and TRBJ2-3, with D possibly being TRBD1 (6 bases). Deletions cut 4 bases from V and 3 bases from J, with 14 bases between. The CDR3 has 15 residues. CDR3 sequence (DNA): TGTGCCAGCAGTTACTTCGCAAGGGGGACAGATACGCAGTATTTT. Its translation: CASSYFARGTDTQYF.